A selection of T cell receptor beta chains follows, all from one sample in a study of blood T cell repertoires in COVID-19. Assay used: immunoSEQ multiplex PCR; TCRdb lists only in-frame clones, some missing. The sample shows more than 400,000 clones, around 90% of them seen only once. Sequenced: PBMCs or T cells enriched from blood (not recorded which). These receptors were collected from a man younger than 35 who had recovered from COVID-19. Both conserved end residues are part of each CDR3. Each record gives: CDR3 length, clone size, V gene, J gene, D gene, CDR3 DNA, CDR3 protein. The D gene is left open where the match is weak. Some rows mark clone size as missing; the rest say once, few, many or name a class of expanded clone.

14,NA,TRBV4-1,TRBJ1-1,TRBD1,TGCGCCAGCAGCCGTCGGACAGGGACAACCGAAGCTTTCTTT,CASSRRTGTTEAFF
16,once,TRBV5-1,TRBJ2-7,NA,TGCGCCAGCAGCTTGACCCAGGGGTCGAGCTCCTACGAGCAGTACTTC,CASSLTQGSSSYEQYF
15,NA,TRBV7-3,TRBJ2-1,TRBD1,TGTGCCAGCAGCCTGACAGGGGGCTATGGGAATGAGCAGTTCTTC,CASSLTGGYGNEQFF
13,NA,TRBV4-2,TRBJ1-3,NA,TGTGCCAGTTCCGGAGACTCTGGAAACACCATATATTTT,CASSGDSGNTIYF
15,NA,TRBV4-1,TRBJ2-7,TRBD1,TGCGCCAGCAGCCAACCGGGACAGGCCCTGGGGGAGCAGTACTTC,CASSQPGQALGEQYF
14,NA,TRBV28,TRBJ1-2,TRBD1,TGTGCCAGCAGCCCCACGACAGGGGCCGGAAGCTACACCTTC,CASSPTTGAGSYTF
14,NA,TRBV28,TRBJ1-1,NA,TGTGCCAGCAGTTTTCGGGGGGGCGGCACTGAAGCTTTCTTT,CASSFRGGGTEAFF
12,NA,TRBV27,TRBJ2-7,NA,TGTGCCAGCGGTGCAGGGAACTACGAGCAGTACTTC,CASGAGNYEQYF
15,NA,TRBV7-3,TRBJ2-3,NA,TGTGCCAGCAGCTTAAGCCCAGGGAGGACAGATACGCAGTATTTT,CASSLSPGRTDTQYF
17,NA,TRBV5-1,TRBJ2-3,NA,TGCGCCAGCAGCTTGGCGTGGACAACGACTAGCACAGATACGCAGTATTTT,CASSLAWTTTSTDTQYF
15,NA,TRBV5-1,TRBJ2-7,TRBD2,TGCGCCAGCAGCTCACTAGCGGGTGGAGGGAACGAGCAGTACTTC,CASSSLAGGGNEQYF
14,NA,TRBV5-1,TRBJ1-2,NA,TGCGCCAGCAACATGGGGGAGGGAAACTATGGCTACACCTTC,CASNMGEGNYGYTF
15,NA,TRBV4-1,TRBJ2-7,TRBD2,TGCGCCAGCAGCCAAGGGGCTAGCGGGTTCTACGAGCAGTACTTC,CASSQGASGFYEQYF
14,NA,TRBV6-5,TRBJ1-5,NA,TGTGCCAGCAGCGCCGACGGGTCTTATCAGCCCCAGCATTTT,CASSADGSYQPQHF
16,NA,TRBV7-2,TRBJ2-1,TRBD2,TGTGCCAGCAGCTTAGTCGCGGGAGGGCTTAGCAATGAGCAGTTCTTC,CASSLVAGGLSNEQFF
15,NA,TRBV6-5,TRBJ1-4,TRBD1,TGTGCCAGCAAGATGTCAGGGGGTGGAGATGAAAAACTGTTTTTT,CASKMSGGGDEKLFF
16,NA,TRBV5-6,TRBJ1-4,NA,TGTGCCAGCAGCCGAGCGTTACCCGGGAGGAATGAAAAACTGTTTTTT,CASSRALPGRNEKLFF
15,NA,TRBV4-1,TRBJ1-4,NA,TGCGCCAGCAGCCAAGGGGACAATGATAATGAAAAACTGTTTTTT,CASSQGDNDNEKLFF
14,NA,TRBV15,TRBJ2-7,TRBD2,TGTGCCACCAGCAAAGTAGCGGGAGGGTACGAGCAGTACTTC,CATSKVAGGYEQYF
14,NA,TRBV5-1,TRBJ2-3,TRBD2,TGCGCCAGCAGCTGGACTAGTCAGGCAGATACGCAGTATTTT,CASSWTSQADTQYF
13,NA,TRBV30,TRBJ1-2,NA,TGTGCCTGGAGTGTACGCCGGGACTATGGCTACACCTTC,CAWSVRRDYGYTF
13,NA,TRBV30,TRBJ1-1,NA,TGTGCCTGGAACAGGTTGTCGGACACTGAAGCTTTCTTT,CAWNRLSDTEAFF
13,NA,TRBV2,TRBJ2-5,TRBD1,TGTGCCAGCTCCCGGACAGGGCGGGAGACCCAGTACTTC,CASSRTGRETQYF
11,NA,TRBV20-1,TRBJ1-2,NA,TGCAGTCATGGTACAGACTATGGCTACACCTTC,CSHGTDYGYTF
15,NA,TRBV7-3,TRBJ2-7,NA,TGTGCCAGCAGCGTGACGGCGGGAACGTTTCGCGAGCAGTACTTC,CASSVTAGTFREQYF
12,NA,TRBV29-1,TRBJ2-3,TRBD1,TGCAGCGTCCAATCGGGGTTAGGGGGCGGTTATTTT,CSVQSGLGGGYF
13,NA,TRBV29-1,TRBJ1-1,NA,TGCAGCGGTTTAGCGGGCAGGGCCACTGAAGCTTTCTTT,CSGLAGRATEAFF
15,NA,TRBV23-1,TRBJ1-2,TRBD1,TGCGCCAGCAGTCAATCCGGGCAGGGGGCATTTGGCTACACCTTC,CASSQSGQGAFGYTF
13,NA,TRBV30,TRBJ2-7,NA,TGTGCCTGGCTTAGCGGCAGAGCCTACGAGCAGTACTTC,CAWLSGRAYEQYF
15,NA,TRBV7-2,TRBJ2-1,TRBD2,TGTGCCAGCAGGCGAACTAGCGGGCCCTACAATGAGCAGTTCTTC,CASRRTSGPYNEQFF
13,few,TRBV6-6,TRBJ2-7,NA,TGTGCCAGCTCCGGGGGTTTTTTCGACGAGCAGTACTTC,CASSGGFFDEQYF
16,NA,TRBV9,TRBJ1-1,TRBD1,TGTGCCAGCAGCGCGGGGGACGGGACAGGGGACACTGAAGCTTTCTTT,CASSAGDGTGDTEAFF
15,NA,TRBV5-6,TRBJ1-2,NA,TGTGCCAGCAGGAATGGCCTGTTTCCCCTCCATGGCTACACCTTC,CASRNGLFPLHGYTF